The 17 T cell receptor beta chains below come from one sample, sequenced in a study of OX40 agonist ivuxolimab in advanced cancers. Clones were read by immunoSEQ multiplex PCR, and TCRdb kept only the in-frame ones, dropping some. The sample records more than 60,000 clones, 94% being singletons. This material consisted of CD4+ or CD8+ T cells sorted from blood, taken in a trial of the OX40 agonist ivuxolimab. The receptors were sampled from an adult with an advanced solid tumor such as melanoma, head and neck, liver or kidney cancer.

The V call is TRBV28, the J call TRBJ1-5; 8 bases are a match to TRBD1. This CDR3 contains 15 residues. The J segment lost 1 base and the V segment lost 2 bases, leaving 1 base of the junction unmatched. The germline V gene has CDR1 MDHEN and CDR2 SYDVKM. The CDR3 nucleotides read TGTGCCAGCAGTTTACCAGGGGGCAGCAATCAGCCCCAGCATTTT. This encodes CASSLPGGSNQPQHF.

CDR3 DNA: TGTGCTAGGGGAAGGGACGGGCCGCAATCTAGGTACGAGCAGTACTTC. Its translation is CARGRDGPQSRYEQYF. The chain employs TRBV12-5 and TRBJ2-7; D may correspond to TRBD1 or TRBD2 (5 bases each). The CDR3 has 16 amino acids. Trimming stripped 9 bases from V and 4 bases from J, with 25 bases between. CDR1 and CDR2 (germline): LGHNT, FRNRAP.

The CDR3 bases are TGTGCCAGCAGCCAAGGTTTCGGAAGAGGGACTGAAGCTTTCTTT. Its translation is CASSQGFGRGTEAFF. This rearrangement joins TRBV14 to TRBJ1-1, with D hard to call. The CDR3 sequence is 15 residues long. Between the trimmed V and J ends, which lost 1 base and 5 bases, there was a span of 14 bases. Germline CDR1 is SGHDN and CDR2 is FVKESK.

The chain employs TRBV4-3 and TRBJ2-1; D might be TRBD2 (5 bases). Germline V gene lookup returns CDR1 LGHNA and CDR2 YSLEER. Trimming cost V 0 bases and J 1 base, with 7 bases left between them. This CDR3 region has 15 residues. CDR3 coding DNA: TGCGCCAGCAGCCAAGACGGCGGGTCCTACAATGAGCAGTTCTTC. Translating gives CASSQDGGSYNEQFF.

V and J are TRBV5-4 and TRBJ2-1, with D possibly TRBD2 on 7 matching bases. The V end was cut by 1 base, the J end by 12 bases, with 20 bases between. Germline CDR1 SGHNT, CDR2 YYREEE (reference sequence). The CDR3 sequence is 15 residues long. CDR3 in amino acids: CASSLIGAEGGGQFF. The CDR3 DNA reads TGTGCCAGCAGCTTGATAGGGGCCGAGGGAGGGGGGCAGTTCTTC.

The chain employs TRBV6-6 and TRBJ2-7; a weak D match, TRBD2 (6 bases). The CDR3 extends over 12 amino acids. V lost 5 bases, J lost 2 bases, and 7 bases lay in between. Germline values: CDR1 MNHNY, CDR2 SVGAGI (reference sequence). The CDR3 coding sequence is TGTGCCAGCAGTCCGGGGGCCTACGAGCAGTACTTC. It specifies CASSPGAYEQYF.

This clone was counted a single time. The chain has TRBV6-1 and TRBJ1-2; 8 positions agree with TRBD1. The CDR3 runs to 15 residues. The germline gives CDR1 MNHNS, CDR2 SASEGT. Trimming at V came to 2 bases and at J to 2 bases, leaving 4 bases not matched to a gene. CDR3 amino acids: CASSEPGQANYGYTF. The CDR3 DNA reads as TGTGCCAGCAGTGAACCGGGACAGGCGAACTATGGCTACACCTTC.

The chain combines TRBV5-5 with TRBJ2-7; D is uncertain. The CDR3 is made up of 14 amino acids. The V gene's germline CDR1 is SGHKS and CDR2 YYEKEE (reference sequence). V shed 0 bases and J shed 0 bases, with 7 bases lying between them. CDR3: CASSLAPFSYEQYF. The CDR3 DNA is TGTGCCAGCAGCTTGGCGCCGTTCTCCTACGAGCAGTACTTC.

The chain couples TRBV15 to TRBJ2-5; 8 bases align to TRBD2. Unmatched junction bases numbered 7, after V lost 8 bases and J lost 5 bases. The CDR3 consists of 13 residues. Germline V CDR1 and CDR2: LNHNV, YYDKDF (reference sequence). The CDR3 DNA reads TGTGCCACCGGACGAGCGGGAGAGGAGACCCAGTACTTC. It is translated as CATGRAGEETQYF.

The J gene is TRBJ2-3, the V gene TRBV4-2; D perhaps matches TRBD2 (5 bases). Trimming stripped 4 bases from V and 0 bases from J, with 11 bases between. The CDR3 has 15 amino acids. Per germline, CDR1 LGHNA and CDR2 YNFKEQ. CDR3 sequence: CASSPRRGSTDTQYF. CDR3 sequence (DNA): TGTGCCAGCAGCCCACGTCGGGGTAGCACAGATACGCAGTATTTT.

This clone occurred once. The J gene is TRBJ1-4, the V gene TRBV9, with 10 bases that match TRBD1. Looked up from germline, CDR1 is SGDLS and CDR2 is YYNGEE. The junction had 7 bases not matched to a gene; V was cut back by 3 bases and J by 8 bases. This CDR3 region has 15 residues. CDR3: CASSDRTGGDEKLFF. The DNA of the CDR3 is TGTGCCAGCAGCGACCGGACAGGGGGTGACGAAAAACTGTTTTTT.

The CDR3: CASSFAGTGDLGPHTGELFF. The CDR3 bases are TGCGCCAGCAGCTTCGCCGGGACAGGGGATCTAGGCCCTCACACCGGGGAGCTGTTTTTT. This sequence joins TRBV5-1 and TRBJ2-2; TRBD1 agrees at 10 bases. Germline V lookup: CDR1 SGHRS, CDR2 YFSETQ. V trimming: 2 bases; J trimming: 3 bases; junction bases outside the gene matches: 16. This CDR3 comprises 20 residues.

The V call is TRBV5-6, the J call TRBJ2-7; 7 nucleotides line up with TRBD1. CDR1 and CDR2 (germline): SGHDT, YYEEEE. The CDR3 spans 14 residues. Trimming took 2 bases from V and 2 from J; bases not matched to a gene: 4. The DNA for the CDR3 is TGTGCCAGCAGCTTATCAGGGACAGCCTACGAGCAGTACTTC. This encodes CASSLSGTAYEQYF.

This chain connects TRBV28 to TRBJ1-1; D not certain. This CDR3 is built from 13 residues. V was clipped by 4 bases and J by 1 base, with 7 bases between them. Germline loops: CDR1 MDHEN, CDR2 SYDVKM. The CDR3 sequence is CASSYAENTEAFF. The CDR3 DNA sequence: TGTGCCAGCAGTTACGCCGAGAACACTGAAGCTTTCTTT.

The chain uses TRBV7-9 and TRBJ1-3; no definite D call. The ends were cut back, 3 bases at V and 1 base at J, with 7 bases in the middle. Germline-derived CDR1 and CDR2 are SEHNR and FQNEAQ (reference sequence). This CDR3 comprises 14 residues. The CDR3 coding sequence is TGTGCCAGCAGCTTGTCCATATCTGGAAACACCATATATTTT. Its protein is CASSLSISGNTIYF.

The J gene is TRBJ1-6, the V gene TRBV6-1, with D uncertain. Trimming cost V 8 bases and J 0 bases, with 11 bases left between them. This CDR3 is built from 15 residues. CDR1 is MNHNS and CDR2 is SASEGT in the germline V gene. The CDR3 DNA is TGTGCCAGCTCCCAGGAGAGCTCCTATAATTCACCCCTCCACTTT. Translation: CASSQESSYNSPLHF.

The chain links TRBV9 to TRBJ2-1; 8 bases match TRBD1. The germline gives CDR1 SGDLS, CDR2 YYNGEE. The CDR3 loop spans 13 amino acids. V lost 4 bases to trimming and J lost 6 bases; unmatched junction nucleotides: 3. The CDR3 coding sequence is TGTGCCAGCAGCCAGGACAGGGCCAATGAGCAGTTCTTC. Protein product: CASSQDRANEQFF.